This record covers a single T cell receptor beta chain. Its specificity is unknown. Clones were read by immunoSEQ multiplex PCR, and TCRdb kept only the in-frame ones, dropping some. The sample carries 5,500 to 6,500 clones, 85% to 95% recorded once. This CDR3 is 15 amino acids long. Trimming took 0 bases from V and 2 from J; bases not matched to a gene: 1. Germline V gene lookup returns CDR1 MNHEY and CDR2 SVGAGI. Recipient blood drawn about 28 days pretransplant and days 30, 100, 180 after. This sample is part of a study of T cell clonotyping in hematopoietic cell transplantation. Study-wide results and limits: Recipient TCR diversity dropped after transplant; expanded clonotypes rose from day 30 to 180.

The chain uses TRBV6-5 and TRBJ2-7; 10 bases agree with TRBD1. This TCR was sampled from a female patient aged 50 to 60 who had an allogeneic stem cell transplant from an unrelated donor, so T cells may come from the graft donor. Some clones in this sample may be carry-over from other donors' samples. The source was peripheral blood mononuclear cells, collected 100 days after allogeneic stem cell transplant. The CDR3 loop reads CASSYSTGGAYEQYF. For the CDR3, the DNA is TGTGCCAGCAGTTACTCGACAGGGGGCGCCTACGAGCAGTACTTC.